The T cell receptor beta chain described here comes from a study of Ad26.COV2.S vaccination and SARS-CoV-2 variants. Overall study results and limits: Placebo and vaccine recipients had non-spike TCR breadth that was similar.

Concerning this clone itself: Its target is not known.

Sequencing used immunoSEQ multiplex PCR; TCRdb keeps in-frame clones, though not all of them. The sample contains 440,000 or so clones, roughly nine tenths of which appear only once. V lost 5 bases and J lost 0, with 11 bases in between. CDR1 is SGHTA, CDR2 FQGNSA, per germline. The CDR3 length is 14 residues. Stated treatment: approximately 18 received Ad26.COV2.S at low or high dose, single or two shots; about five received placebo; per-sample allocation not given. Following the first vaccine or placebo injection, samples were taken on day 63. This material consisted of peripheral blood, taken in a trial of Ad26.COV2.S vaccine versus placebo. This clonotype was sampled from a person aged 18-60 years who received the Ad26.COV2.S COVID-19 vaccine or a placebo. The V and J genes are TRBV7-2 and TRBJ2-7; tentatively, D is TRBD1 (6 bases). The CDR3 bases are TGTGCCAGCAGCCTCGAGACAGGCTCCTACGAGCAGTACTTC. Its translation: CASSLETGSYEQYF.